This TCR beta chain was captured in a study of T cell responses to AZD1222 COVID-19 vaccine. The table lists this clone with a count of one. This CDR3 region has 16 residues. Trimming removed 3 bases from V and 1 base from J; junction bases left unmatched: 7. Only in-frame clones appear in the TCRdb table, and some are missing; sequencing was by immunoSEQ multiplex PCR. The sample consists of 150,000 to 200,000 clones, 80% to 95% of them appearing once. The TCR originated in an adult in good health. Sequencing was performed on peripheral blood, taken on day 0 of AZD1222 vaccination. J is TRBJ1-1 and V is TRBV23-1, with 8 bases lining up with TRBD1. TRBV23-1 is annotated as an ORF whose role is uncertain. CDR3 nucleotides: TGCGCCAGCAGTCACCGGGACAGGCCACCGAACACTGAAGCTTTCTTT. This encodes CASSHRDRPPNTEAFF.